These 23 T cell receptor beta chains came from one sample sequenced in a study of regulatory T cells in long-lasting Graves disease (dated by TCRdb to about 2021). Read against the paper, the sample's time point label means: persistent/refractory GD, antithyroid drugs over 5 years with positive TRAb. RNA was extracted from PBMCs in TRIzol for both TCR sequencing and RNA sequencing. The method behind the library was multiplex PCR. The listed sequencing device is Illumina HiSeq 4000. iRepertoire HTBI primers and Arm-PCR amplification of CDR3 regions were used to construct TCR beta libraries. TCRdb's own reprocessing of the public reads used fastp at Q25 and MiXCR and kept productive beta chains. Identical CDR3 protein sequences are pooled into one entry, listed with their most common genes and DNA. The sample table holds hundreds of thousands of distinct CDR3 sequences, of which roughly 23% were seen once. The ten largest make up approximately 14% of the sample.

Sequences were derived from peripheral blood mononuclear cells (PBMCs), sampled when the disease was refractory, from a patient treated with antithyroid drugs. The receptors derive from a female donor with Graves disease.

Points on this clonotype: Likely a read error: the CDR3 ends without its conserved phenylalanine or tryptophan. The chain combines TRBV20-1 with TRBJ1-6, with 8 bases lining up with TRBD1. Trimming took 6 bases from V and 9 from J; bases not matched to a gene: 10. The CDR3 has 14 residues. From germline, CDR1 is DFQATT and CDR2 SNEGSKA (reference sequence). CDR3 sequence: CSAKTGARVSPLHL. CDR3 bases: TGCAGTGCAAAGACAGGGGCGCGGGTTTCACCCCTCCACCTT.

This rearrangement joins TRBV29-1 to TRBJ2-2; D tentatively fits TRBD1 or TRBD2 (5 bases each). Between the trimmed V and J ends, which lost 7 bases and 3 bases, there was a span of 15 bases. The CDR3 is 14 amino acids. Looked up from germline, CDR1 is SQVTM and CDR2 is ANQGSEA. CDR3 sequence: CSGGEGLYTGELFF. CDR3 nucleotide sequence: TGCAGCGGCGGCGAGGGGCTCTACACCGGGGAGCTGTTTTTT.

This clonotype appeared a few times. The chain is built from TRBV4-2 and TRBJ1-1; a possible D gene is TRBD1 (5 bases). The CDR3 consists of 15 residues. The V end lost 3 bases, the J end lost 0 bases, and 11 bases lay between the germline ends. CDR1 and CDR2 (germline): LGHNA, YNFKEQ. The CDR3 here is CASSQPGGLNTEAFF. CDR3 coding DNA: TGTGCCAGCAGCCAGCCGGGGGGGTTGAACACTGAAGCTTTCTTT.

This clonotype showed up just a few times. The V call is TRBV5-5, the J call TRBJ2-2; 9 nucleotides agree with TRBD2. Germline CDR1 reads SGHKS; CDR2 reads YYEKEE (reference sequence). V trimming: 4 bases; J trimming: 3 bases; junction bases outside the gene matches: 4. There are 15 residues in the CDR3. CDR3 DNA sequence: TGTGCCAGCAGCCGCCGACTAGCGGACACCGGGGAGCTGTTTTTT. It translates to CASSRRLADTGELFF. Supplemented by reference TRBV5-5 and TRBJ2-2, the full variable domain reads DAGVTQSPTHLIKTRGQQVTLRCSPISGHKSVSWYQQVLGQGPQFIFQYYEKEERGRGNFPDRFSARQFPNYSSELNVNALLLGDSALYLCASSRRLADTGELFFGEGSRLTVL.

The V gene is TRBV11-2, the J gene TRBJ1-3; D unresolved. V lost 5 bases, J lost 0 bases, and 14 bases lay in between. The CDR3 consists of 16 residues. Germline CDR1 is SGHAT and CDR2 is FQNNGV. DNA of the CDR3: TGTGCCAGCAGCCCTTCCCGGGTAAACTCTGGAAACACCATATATTTT. As protein: CASSPSRVNSGNTIYF.

As to this clonotype: A much larger clone is a single base away; this may be a read error. This chain uses TRBV29-1 with TRBJ2-7, with a possible D match to TRBD2 (6 bases). The germline gives CDR1 SQVTM, CDR2 ANQGSEA. Trimming pared 4 bases from V and 3 bases from J, leaving 10 bases between. The CDR3 sequence is 12 residues long. The DNA of the CDR3 is TGCAGCGTTGTAGTCGGGGGCTACGAGCAGTACTTC. Translated, it gives CSVVVGGYEQYF.

The chain carries TRBV15 and TRBJ1-5; 7 nucleotides match TRBD1. The CDR3 length is 16 residues. Trimming at V came to 7 bases and at J to 3 bases, leaving 12 bases not matched to a gene. The germline V gene has CDR1 LNHNV and CDR2 YYDKDF (reference sequence). CDR3 protein: CATTPVRGHINQPQHF. The DNA of the CDR3 is TGTGCCACCACCCCGGTGAGGGGGCATATCAATCAGCCCCAGCATTTT.

This clonotype was observed a few times. V usage is TRBV28 and J usage is TRBJ2-3; 8 bases agree with TRBD2. Trimming at V came to 1 base and at J to 6 bases, leaving 6 bases not matched to a gene. Looked up from germline, CDR1 is MDHEN and CDR2 is SYDVKM. The length of the CDR3 is 15 residues. The CDR3 nucleotides are TGTGCCAGCAGTTTATCGGGGGGGAGGCGGGATACGCAGTATTTT. Its protein product is CASSLSGGRRDTQYF. Supplemented by reference TRBV28 and TRBJ2-3, the full variable domain reads DVKVTQSSRYLVKRTGEKVFLECVQDMDHENMFWYRQDPGLGLRLIYFSYDVKMKEKGDIPEGYSVSREKKERFSLILESASTNQTSMYLCASSLSGGRRDTQYFGPGTRLTVL.

The rearrangement links TRBV10-3 to TRBJ2-4; possible D gene TRBD1, 6 bases. Trimming stripped 10 bases from V and 3 bases from J, with 19 bases between. The CDR3 consists of 15 residues. Germline values: CDR1 ENHRY, CDR2 SYGVKD. This CDR3 is CATTDRNGDKNIQYF. CDR3 DNA: TGTGCCACCACTGACAGGAACGGCGACAAAAACATTCAGTACTTC.

Notes on this clonotype: A read error may explain this, as a much larger clone is one base away. For the CDR3, the DNA is TGTGCCAGCAGTTTAGCGCGGGCTGGCGGCAATGAGCAGTTCTTC. This codes for CASSLARAGGNEQFF. The chain couples TRBV12-3 or TRBV12-4 to TRBJ2-5, with D possibly being TRBD2 (5 bases). Gene TRBJ2-1 matches the end of the DNA better, so the J call may be wrong. There are 15 residues in the CDR3.

This clonotype occurred a few times. The chain joins TRBV7-9 to TRBJ1-2, with TRBD1 as a possible D gene (6 bases). The V gene's germline CDR1 is SEHNR and CDR2 FQNEAQ (reference sequence). Trimming shortened V by 0 bases and J by 5 bases, and 10 bases separated the two germline ends. The CDR3 covers 14 residues. The CDR3 nucleotides read TGTGCCAGCAGCTTAGCACAGGGTGGATATGGCTACACCTTC. Its protein is CASSLAQGGYGYTF.

This clonotype showed up just a few times. V gene TRBV5-4 combines with J gene TRBJ2-2; 10 bases are shared with TRBD1. This CDR3 spans 15 amino acids. After removal of 6 bases from V and 6 bases from J, the junction contained 8 bases not matched to a gene. Germline V lookup: CDR1 SGHNT, CDR2 YYREEE (reference sequence). The CDR3 DNA reads as TGTGCCAGCACCAGGGACAGGGGAGACTCCGGGGAGCTGTTTTTT. This gives the protein CASTRDRGDSGELFF.

This clonotype was counted many times. This chain joins TRBV28 and TRBJ2-7; D unclear. V lost 6 bases and J lost 3, with 12 bases in between. This CDR3 is built from 13 residues. Looked up from germline, CDR1 is MDHEN and CDR2 is SYDVKM. The CDR3 reads CASSKKGNYEQYF. CDR3 coding DNA: TGTGCCAGCAGCAAAAAGGGAAACTACGAGCAGTACTTC.

The chain couples TRBV6-1 to TRBJ2-7; the D gene is possibly TRBD2 (5 bases). This CDR3 has 15 amino acids. From germline, CDR1 is MNHNS and CDR2 SASEGT. V lost 7 bases and J 2 bases, leaving 18 bases between the germline ends. The CDR3 bases are TGTGCCAGCAATAAACACACCCGGGATCCCTACGAGCAGTACTTC. Translated: CASNKHTRDPYEQYF.

The V call is TRBV5-6, the J call TRBJ1-1, with a possible D match to TRBD1 (5 bases). CDR3 length: 13 residues. Trimming took off 4 bases at V and 3 bases at J, with 10 bases between the two ends. The germline V gene has CDR1 SGHDT and CDR2 YYEEEE. The CDR3: CASSGGRYTEAFF. The CDR3 DNA follows: TGTGCCAGCAGCGGGGGACGGTACACTGAAGCTTTCTTT.

This clonotype was detected a few times. The chain couples TRBV13 to TRBJ1-2; 7 bases are a match to TRBD1. The CDR3 runs to 18 residues. J was trimmed by 0 bases and V by 2 bases; bases with no gene match: 12. Germline V gives CDR1 PRHDT, CDR2 FYEKMQ (reference sequence). Written as DNA, the CDR3 is TGTGCCAGCAGCTTATCACCCCTCCGACAGGGACCTAACTATGGCTACACCTTC. Protein sequence: CASSLSPLRQGPNYGYTF. Looking up the rest from reference TRBV13 and TRBJ1-2 gives the full variable domain: AAGVIQSPRHLIKEKRETATLKCYPIPRHDTVYWYQQGPGQDPQFLISFYEKMQSDKGSIPDRFSAQQFSDYHSELNMSSLELGDSALYFCASSLSPLRQGPNYGYTFGSGTRLTVV.

The rearrangement links TRBV20-1 to TRBJ2-3; 13 bases align to TRBD2. V dropped 6 bases and J dropped 5; count of bases not matched to a gene: 5. The length of the CDR3 is 14 residues. The germline CDR1 and CDR2 sequences are DFQATT and SNEGSKA (reference sequence). CDR3 loop: CSARTSGGIDTQYF. Written as DNA, the CDR3 is TGCAGTGCGAGGACTAGCGGGGGAATAGATACGCAGTATTTT.

The CDR3 is CAISERDIIPSTDTQYF. CDR3 in DNA: TGTGCCATCAGTGAGAGGGACATCATTCCTAGCACAGATACGCAGTATTTT. The chain is built from TRBV10-3 and TRBJ2-3; maybe TRBD1 (6 bases). Germline CDR1 and CDR2: ENHRY and SYGVKD. The CDR3 has 17 residues. Trimming took off 2 bases at V and 0 bases at J, with 15 bases between the two ends.

This clonotype was seen ten or more times. Here the CDR3 DNA reads TGTGCCAGCAGCTATAACAGGGGGACTAATGAAAAACTGTTTTTT. This translates into CASSYNRGTNEKLFF. The chain couples TRBV11-2 to TRBJ1-4; 8 nucleotides agree with TRBD1. The V and J ends lost 4 bases and 2 bases, in that order; junction bases with no gene match: 3. This CDR3 is 15 amino acids long. The V gene's germline CDR1 is SGHAT and CDR2 FQNNGV.

The chain couples TRBV6-1 to TRBJ2-7; TRBD2 might be the D (5 bases). This CDR3 contains 15 residues. Germline V gene sequence: CDR1 MNHNS, CDR2 SASEGT. Trimming stripped 6 bases from V and 0 bases from J, with 15 bases between. DNA for the CDR3: TGTGCCAGCAGGGCCGAGGGCAGCCGCTCCTACGAGCAGTACTTC. This translates into CASRAEGSRSYEQYF.

A single count supports this clonotype. CDR3 sequence reads: CASSQADRGLLRSEQYF. DNA of the CDR3: TGTGCCAGCAGCCAAGCAGACAGGGGCCTCCTAAGGAGCGAGCAGTACTTC. The V and J genes are TRBV3-1 and TRBJ2-7, with TRBD1 matching over 8 bases. Germline assignment: CDR1 LGHDT and CDR2 YNNKEL (reference sequence). The CDR3 totals 17 residues. V lost 1 base to trimming and J lost 6 bases; unmatched junction nucleotides: 14.

This clonotype was seen at least ten times. In nucleotides, the CDR3 is TGTGCCAGCAGTTTAGCTTCCCCGGGGGCAGCGTCACCCCTCCACTTT. This translates into CASSLASPGAASPLHF. The gene calls are TRBV12-3 or TRBV12-4 and TRBJ1-6, with D perhaps TRBD1 (6 bases). The CDR3 extends over 16 amino acids. V gave up 0 bases and J gave up 10 bases, with 16 bases separating them.

This clonotype was detected many times. The chain uses TRBV28 and TRBJ1-3; D unresolved. Germline assignment: CDR1 MDHEN and CDR2 SYDVKM. Trimming removed 6 bases at V and 4 bases at J, with 10 bases between. The CDR3 length is 13 residues. CDR3 amino acids: CASSPAGGNTIYF. In DNA form, the CDR3 reads TGTGCCAGCAGCCCAGCGGGGGGAAACACCATATATTTT.